This T cell receptor beta chain comes out of a study of blood T cells in healthy people across ages. Findings and limits, study-wide: Investigators treated diversity estimates from one million T cells as underestimates.

Through a sample-barcoded 5' primer and a J-beta primer mix, a second PCR was run for roughly 6 to 12 cycles. TCRdb re-analysed the 5' RACE reads in MiXCR, keeping a single row per CDR3 protein. The data contain approximately 690,000 distinct CDR3 sequences, around 38% of them singletons. This clonotype turned up a few times. The antigen is undetermined. The V gene end was trimmed by 0 bases and the J gene end by 7 bases; junction bases not matched to a gene: 6. CDR1 is DFQATT and CDR2 is SNEGSKA in the germline V gene (reference sequence). The CDR3 extends over 15 amino acids. This receptor was obtained from an older man in good health. The rearrangement joins TRBV20-1 to TRBJ2-1, with 10 bases that match TRBD2. The sequenced sample was blood. CDR3 DNA sequence: TGCAGTGCTAGAGATGGAGCGGGGGGGCAGAATGAGCAGTTCTTC. Translating gives CSARDGAGGQNEQFF.